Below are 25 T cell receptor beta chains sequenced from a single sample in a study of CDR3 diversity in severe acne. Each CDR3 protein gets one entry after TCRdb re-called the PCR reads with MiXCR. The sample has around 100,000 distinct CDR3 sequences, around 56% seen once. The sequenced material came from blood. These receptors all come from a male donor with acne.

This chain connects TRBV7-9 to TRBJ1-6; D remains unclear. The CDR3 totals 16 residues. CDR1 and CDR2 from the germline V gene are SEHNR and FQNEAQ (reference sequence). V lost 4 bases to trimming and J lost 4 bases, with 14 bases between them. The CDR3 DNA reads TGTGCCAGCAGCTCACAATCACAAGATTATAATTCACCCCTCCACTTT. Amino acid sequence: CASSSQSQDYNSPLHF. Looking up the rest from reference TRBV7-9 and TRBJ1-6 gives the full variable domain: DTGVSQNPRHKITKRGQNVTFRCDPISEHNRLYWYRQTLGQGPEFLTYFQNEAQLEKSRLLSDRFSAERPKGSFSTLEIQRTEQGDSAMYLCASSSQSQDYNSPLHFGNGTRLTVT.

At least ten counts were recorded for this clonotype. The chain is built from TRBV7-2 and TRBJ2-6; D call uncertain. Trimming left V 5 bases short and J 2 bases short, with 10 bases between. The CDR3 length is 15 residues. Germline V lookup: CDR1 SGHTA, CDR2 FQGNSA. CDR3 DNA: TGTGCCAGCAGCCCCCAGCCTACTGGGGCCAACGTCCTGACTTTC. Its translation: CASSPQPTGANVLTF.

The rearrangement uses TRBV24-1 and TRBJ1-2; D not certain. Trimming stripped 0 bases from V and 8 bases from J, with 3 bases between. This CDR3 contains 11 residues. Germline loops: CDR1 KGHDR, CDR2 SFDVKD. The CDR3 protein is CATSDLDGYTF. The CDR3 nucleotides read TGTGCCACCAGTGATTTGGACGGCTACACCTTC.

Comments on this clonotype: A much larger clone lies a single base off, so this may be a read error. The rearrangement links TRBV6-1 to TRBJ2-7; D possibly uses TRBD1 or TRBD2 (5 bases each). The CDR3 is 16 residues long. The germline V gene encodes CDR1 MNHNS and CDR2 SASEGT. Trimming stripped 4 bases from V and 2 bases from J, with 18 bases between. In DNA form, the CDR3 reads TGTGCCAGCAGTGGGGGGATGGCCCTAACACCCTACGAGCAGTACTTC. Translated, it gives CASSGGMALTPYEQYF.

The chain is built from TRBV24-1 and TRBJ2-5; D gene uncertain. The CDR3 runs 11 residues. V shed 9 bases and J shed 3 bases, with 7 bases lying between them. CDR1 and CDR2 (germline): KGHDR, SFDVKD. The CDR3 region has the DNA TGTGCCACCTCAAGAGAAGAGACCCAGTACTTC. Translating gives CATSREETQYF.

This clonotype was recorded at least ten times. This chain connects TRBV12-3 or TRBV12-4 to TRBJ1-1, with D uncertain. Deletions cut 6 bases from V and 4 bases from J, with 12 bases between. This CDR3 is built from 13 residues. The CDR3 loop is CASSPPEFTEAFF. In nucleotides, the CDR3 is TGTGCCAGCAGCCCCCCTGAGTTCACTGAAGCTTTCTTT.

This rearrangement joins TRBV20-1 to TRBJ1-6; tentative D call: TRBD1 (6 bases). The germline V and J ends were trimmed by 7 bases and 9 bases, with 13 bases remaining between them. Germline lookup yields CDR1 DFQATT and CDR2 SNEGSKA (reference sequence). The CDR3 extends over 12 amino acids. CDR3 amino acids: CSVSLGASPLHF. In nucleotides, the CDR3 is TGCAGTGTTAGTTTGGGGGCTTCACCCCTCCACTTT.

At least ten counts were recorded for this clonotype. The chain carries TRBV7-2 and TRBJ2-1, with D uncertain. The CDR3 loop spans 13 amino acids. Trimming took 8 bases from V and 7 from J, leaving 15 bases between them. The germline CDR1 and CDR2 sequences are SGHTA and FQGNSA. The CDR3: CASSSGVKNEQFF. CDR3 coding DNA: TGTGCCAGCTCCAGTGGAGTCAAGAATGAGCAGTTCTTC.

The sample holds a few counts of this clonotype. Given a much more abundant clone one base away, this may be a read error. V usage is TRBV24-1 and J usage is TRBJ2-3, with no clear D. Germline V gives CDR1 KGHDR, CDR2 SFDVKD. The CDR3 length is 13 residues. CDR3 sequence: CATSGQNTDTRYF. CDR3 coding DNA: TGTGCCACCAGTGGTCAGAATACAGATACGCGGTATTTT.

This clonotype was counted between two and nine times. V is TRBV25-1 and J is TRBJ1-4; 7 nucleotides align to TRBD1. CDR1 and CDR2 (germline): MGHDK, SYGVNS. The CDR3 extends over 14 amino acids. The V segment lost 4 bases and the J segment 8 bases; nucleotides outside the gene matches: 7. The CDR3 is CASSVDGTVEKLFF. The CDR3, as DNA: TGTGCCAGCAGTGTAGATGGGACAGTAGAAAAACTGTTTTTT.

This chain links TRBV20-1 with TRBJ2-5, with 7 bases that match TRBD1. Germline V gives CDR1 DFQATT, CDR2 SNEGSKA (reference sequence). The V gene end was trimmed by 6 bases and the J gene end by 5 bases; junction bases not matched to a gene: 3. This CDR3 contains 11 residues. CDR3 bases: TGCAGTGCACAGGGGCGGGAGACCCAGTACTTC. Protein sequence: CSAQGRETQYF.

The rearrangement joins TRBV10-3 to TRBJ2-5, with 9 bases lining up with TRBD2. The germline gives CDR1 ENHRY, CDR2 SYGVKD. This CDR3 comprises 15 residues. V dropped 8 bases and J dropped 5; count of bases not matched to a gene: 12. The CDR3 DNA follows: TGTGCCATCTCGGAGGCGGGAGGGCCTGGTGAGACCCAGTACTTC. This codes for CAISEAGGPGETQYF.

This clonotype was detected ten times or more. The CDR3 DNA sequence: TGTGCCAGCATTAGGACAGGGACAGGCAATCAGCCCCAGCATTTT. It yields the protein CASIRTGTGNQPQHF. The chain employs TRBV12-3 or TRBV12-4 and TRBJ1-5; TRBD1 aligns across 8 bases. The V and J ends lost 7 bases and 2 bases, in that order; junction bases with no gene match: 7. The CDR3 covers 15 residues.

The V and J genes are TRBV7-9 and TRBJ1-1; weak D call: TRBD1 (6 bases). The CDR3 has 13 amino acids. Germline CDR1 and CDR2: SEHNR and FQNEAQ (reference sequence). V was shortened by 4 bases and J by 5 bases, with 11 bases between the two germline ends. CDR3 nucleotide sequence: TGTGCCAGCAGCTCAGGGGCTGTGACTGAAGCTTTCTTT. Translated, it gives CASSSGAVTEAFF.

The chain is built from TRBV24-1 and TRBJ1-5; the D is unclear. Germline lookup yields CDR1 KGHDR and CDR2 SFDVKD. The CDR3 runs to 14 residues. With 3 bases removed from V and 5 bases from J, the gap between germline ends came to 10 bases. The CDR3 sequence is CATSDRGEDQPQHF. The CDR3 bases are TGTGCCACCAGTGATCGGGGAGAGGATCAGCCCCAGCATTTT.

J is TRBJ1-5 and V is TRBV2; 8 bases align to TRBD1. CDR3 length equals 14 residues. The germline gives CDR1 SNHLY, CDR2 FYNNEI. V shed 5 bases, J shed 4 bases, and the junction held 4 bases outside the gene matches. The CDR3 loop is CASSPTGGNQPQHF. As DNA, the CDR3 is TGTGCCAGCAGTCCCACAGGGGGAAATCAGCCCCAGCATTTT.

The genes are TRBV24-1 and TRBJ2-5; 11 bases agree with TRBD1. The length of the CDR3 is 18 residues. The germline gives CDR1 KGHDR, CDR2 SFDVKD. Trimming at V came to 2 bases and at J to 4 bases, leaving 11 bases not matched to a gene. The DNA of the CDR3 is TGTGCCACCAGTGATTCCGGTTTTGGACAGGGGGCGGGAGAGACCCAGTACTTC. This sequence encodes CATSDSGFGQGAGETQYF.

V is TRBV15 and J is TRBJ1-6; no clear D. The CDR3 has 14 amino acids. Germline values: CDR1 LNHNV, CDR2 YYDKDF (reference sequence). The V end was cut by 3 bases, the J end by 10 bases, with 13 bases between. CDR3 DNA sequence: TGTGCCACCAGCAGCGCGGGAGCTAACTCACCCCTCCACTTT. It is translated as CATSSAGANSPLHF.

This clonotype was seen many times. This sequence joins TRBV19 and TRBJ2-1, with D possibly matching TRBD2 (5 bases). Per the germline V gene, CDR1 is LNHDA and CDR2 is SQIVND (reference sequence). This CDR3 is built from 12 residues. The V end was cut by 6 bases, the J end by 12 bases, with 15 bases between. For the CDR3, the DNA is TGTGCCAGTAGCCCAAGACCGGAGGCGCAGTTCTTC. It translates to CASSPRPEAQFF. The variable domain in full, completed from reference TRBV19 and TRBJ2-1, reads DGGITQSPKYLFRKEGQNVTLSCEQNLNHDAMYWYRQDPGQGLRLIYYSQIVNDFQKGDIAEGYSVSREKKESFPLTVTSAQKNPTAFYLCASSPRPEAQFFGPGTRLTVL.

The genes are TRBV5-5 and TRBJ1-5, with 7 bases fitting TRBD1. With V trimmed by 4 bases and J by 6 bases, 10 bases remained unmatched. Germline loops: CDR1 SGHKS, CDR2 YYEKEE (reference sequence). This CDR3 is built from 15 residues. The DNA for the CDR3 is TGTGCCAGCAGCCCAACGACAGGGTCGGCTCAGCCCCAGCATTTT. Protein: CASSPTTGSAQPQHF. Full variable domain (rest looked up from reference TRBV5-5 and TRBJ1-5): DAGVTQSPTHLIKTRGQQVTLRCSPISGHKSVSWYQQVLGQGPQFIFQYYEKEERGRGNFPDRFSARQFPNYSSELNVNALLLGDSALYLCASSPTTGSAQPQHFGDGTRLSIL.

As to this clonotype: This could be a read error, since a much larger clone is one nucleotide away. The CDR3 coding sequence is TGTGCCAGCAGTCCCTCCCCCCTAGCGGGTGGGGTCAGTGAGCAGTTCTTC. Translated, it gives CASSPSPLAGGVSEQFF. The chain carries TRBV12-3 or TRBV12-4 and TRBJ2-1, with TRBD2 identical over 8 bases. Trimming removed 5 bases from V and 9 bases from J; junction bases left unmatched: 18. CDR3 length equals 17 residues.

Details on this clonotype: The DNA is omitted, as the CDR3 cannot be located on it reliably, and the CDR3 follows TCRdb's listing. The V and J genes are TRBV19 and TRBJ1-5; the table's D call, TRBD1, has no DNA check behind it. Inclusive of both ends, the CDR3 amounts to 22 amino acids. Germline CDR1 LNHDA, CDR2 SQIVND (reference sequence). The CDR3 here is CASNSGRTDEQFFGPGDQPQHF.

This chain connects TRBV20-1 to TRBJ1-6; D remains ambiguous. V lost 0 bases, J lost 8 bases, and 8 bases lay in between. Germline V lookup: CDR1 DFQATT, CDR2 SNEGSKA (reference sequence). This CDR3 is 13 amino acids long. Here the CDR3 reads CSAREGSYSPLHF. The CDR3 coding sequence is TGCAGTGCTAGAGAGGGCAGCTATTCACCCCTCCACTTT.

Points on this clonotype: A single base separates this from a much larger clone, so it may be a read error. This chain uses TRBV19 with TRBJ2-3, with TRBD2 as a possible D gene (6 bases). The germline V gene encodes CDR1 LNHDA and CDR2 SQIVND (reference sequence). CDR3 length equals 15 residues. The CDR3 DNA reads TGTGCCAGTAGTACCCGACTAGAGAGCATAGATACGCAGTATTTT. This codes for CASSTRLESIDTQYF.

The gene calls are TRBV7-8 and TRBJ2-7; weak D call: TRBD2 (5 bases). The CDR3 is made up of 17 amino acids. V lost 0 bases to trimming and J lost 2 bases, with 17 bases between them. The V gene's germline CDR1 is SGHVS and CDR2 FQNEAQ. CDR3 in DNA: TGTGCCAGCAGCTTAGCTCTCGGTCCTAGCACTGCCTACGAGCAGTACTTC. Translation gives CASSLALGPSTAYEQYF.